This passage covers 21 T cell receptor beta chains from one sample sequenced in a study of blood T cell repertoires in COVID-19. The table came from immunoSEQ multiplex PCR; TCRdb's copy has only in-frame clones and leaves some out. This repertoire shows some 220,000 clones, approximately 85% found once; its top ten account for 4% to 6%. Sequenced input: peripheral blood. The receptors here all came from a middle-aged man with COVID-19, enrolled during active disease.

The chain recombines TRBV30 with TRBJ2-7, with D unresolved. V lost 3 bases and J lost 3, with 15 bases in between. The CDR3 length is 14 residues. The germline V gene encodes CDR1 GTSNPN and CDR2 SVGIG (reference sequence). The CDR3 loop reads CAWSLRGVSYEQYF. As DNA, the CDR3 is TGTGCCTGGAGCCTCCGCGGCGTTAGCTACGAGCAGTACTTC.

This chain connects TRBV11-3 to TRBJ2-2; D is unclear. The V gene lost 4 bases and the J gene lost 4 bases, with 7 bases spanning the gap. This CDR3 comprises 13 residues. CDR1 and CDR2 from the germline V gene are SGHNT and YENEEA. The CDR3 region has the DNA TGTGCCAGCAGCTCGGGTGCCACCGGGGAGCTGTTTTTT. This translates into CASSSGATGELFF.

V gene TRBV4-3 combines with J gene TRBJ1-6; D remains ambiguous. The germline V and J ends were trimmed by 1 base and 8 bases, with 9 bases remaining between them. Germline-derived CDR1 and CDR2 are LGHNA and YSLEER. The CDR3 sequence is 14 residues long. CDR3 residues: CASSQGGDHSPLHF. CDR3 bases: TGCGCCAGCAGCCAAGGCGGGGATCATTCACCCCTCCACTTT.

The chain links TRBV15 to TRBJ1-1, with 7 bases aligning to TRBD1. V dropped 3 bases and J dropped 3; count of bases not matched to a gene: 10. The CDR3 sequence is 16 residues long. Germline loops: CDR1 LNHNV, CDR2 YYDKDF (reference sequence). The CDR3 sequence is CATSRAFTGEHTEAFF. The CDR3 DNA reads as TGTGCCACCAGCAGGGCATTCACAGGGGAACACACTGAAGCTTTCTTT.

J is TRBJ2-5 and V is TRBV5-5; possible D gene TRBD2, 6 bases. From germline, CDR1 is SGHKS and CDR2 YYEKEE (reference sequence). V was clipped by 1 base and J by 3 bases, with 7 bases between them. CDR3 length: 13 residues. CDR3 region: CASSLPGEETQYF. The DNA for the CDR3 is TGTGCCAGCAGCTTGCCGGGAGAAGAGACCCAGTACTTC.

This chain uses TRBV5-1 with TRBJ2-2; 12 bases are a match to TRBD1. V lost 4 bases and J lost 3; bases outside the gene matches: 7. CDR3 length equals 17 residues. Germline CDR1 SGHRS, CDR2 YFSETQ. CDR3 nucleotides: TGCGCCAGCAGCACTGGGACAGGGGGCCCTGACACCGGGGAGCTGTTTTTT. Translated, it gives CASSTGTGGPDTGELFF.

This clone was observed a few times. The V and J genes are TRBV19 and TRBJ2-5; D remains unclear. Deletions cut 1 base from V and 2 bases from J, with 5 bases between. CDR1 and CDR2 (germline): LNHDA, SQIVND (reference sequence). This CDR3 has 13 residues. CDR3 DNA sequence: TGTGCCAGTAGTATAGTCGGTCAAGAGACCCAGTACTTC. Amino acid sequence: CASSIVGQETQYF.

The chain links TRBV6-1 to TRBJ2-7; D possibly corresponds to TRBD1 (5 bases). V was trimmed by 2 bases and J by 4 bases, leaving 12 bases between them. The CDR3 loop spans 14 amino acids. CDR1 and CDR2 (germline): MNHNS, SASEGT. The CDR3 DNA reads as TGTGCCAGCAGTGAAAGGGGCAGGGCGTACGAGCAGTACTTC. It encodes CASSERGRAYEQYF.

The rearrangement joins TRBV2 to TRBJ1-4; 8 bases fit TRBD1. The CDR3 consists of 14 residues. V shed 8 bases, J shed 0 bases, and the junction held 2 bases outside the gene matches. From germline, CDR1 is SNHLY and CDR2 FYNNEI. The CDR3 loop reads CASGQGTTNEKLFF. In nucleotides, the CDR3 is TGTGCCAGCGGACAGGGAACAACTAATGAAAAACTGTTTTTT.

J is TRBJ2-2 and V is TRBV9; D may be TRBD1 (5 bases). The CDR3 sequence is 15 residues long. Trimming cost V 2 bases and J 2 bases, with 10 bases left between them. Germline V gene lookup returns CDR1 SGDLS and CDR2 YYNGEE. For the CDR3, the DNA is TGTGCCAGCAGCGTCGTCCAGGGAAACACCGGGGAGCTGTTTTTT. Protein product: CASSVVQGNTGELFF.

This clone was detected only once. The rearrangement joins TRBV6-5 to TRBJ1-3, with D perhaps TRBD1 (5 bases). V lost 10 bases to trimming and J lost 4 bases, with 8 bases between them. The germline CDR1 and CDR2 sequences are MNHEY and SVGAGI. The CDR3 extends over 11 amino acids. The CDR3 loop is CATGGGNTIYF. CDR3 DNA: TGTGCCACCGGGGGGGGAAACACCATATATTTT.

The chain uses TRBV4-1 and TRBJ2-2; the D gene is possibly TRBD1 (6 bases). Germline assignment: CDR1 MGHRA and CDR2 YSYEKL. The CDR3 has 18 residues. Trimming stripped 0 bases from V and 6 bases from J, with 20 bases between. The CDR3 region is CASSQDGWGPGPAGELFF. The CDR3 DNA sequence: TGCGCCAGCAGCCAAGATGGGTGGGGGCCCGGTCCGGCCGGGGAGCTGTTTTTT.

V usage is TRBV6-2 or TRBV6-3 and J usage is TRBJ1-2, with D uncertain. The V gene lost 0 bases and the J gene lost 7 bases, with 12 bases spanning the gap. The CDR3 sequence is 14 residues long. Germline V gives CDR1 MNHEY, CDR2 SVGEGT. For the CDR3, the DNA is TGTGCCAGCAGTTACTCGAATTTAGTAAGTGGCTACACCTTC. Its translation: CASSYSNLVSGYTF.

As regards this clone: The same CDR3 is also encoded by other DNA sequences in this sample. J is TRBJ2-5 and V is TRBV7-3, with D possibly TRBD1 on 6 matching bases. The CDR3 consists of 14 residues. In germline, CDR1 is SGHTA, CDR2 FQGTGA. The V end lost 2 bases, the J end lost 2 bases, and 9 bases lay between the germline ends. CDR3 sequence reads: CASSLGGQQETQYF. In DNA, the CDR3 is TGTGCCAGCAGCTTAGGCGGACAGCAAGAGACCCAGTACTTC.

V usage is TRBV6-2 or TRBV6-3 and J usage is TRBJ2-4; D not certain. V was shortened by 5 bases and J by 5 bases, with 7 bases between the two germline ends. The CDR3 contains 12 residues. Germline-derived CDR1 and CDR2 are MNHEY and SVGEGT. For the CDR3, the DNA is TGTGCCAGCAGTCTGTTTGAAAACATTCAGTACTTC. It is translated as CASSLFENIQYF.

The chain couples TRBV5-1 to TRBJ2-3; 9 bases agree with TRBD2. Losses at the gene ends were 3 bases for V and 3 bases for J; bases not matched to a gene: 5. This CDR3 is 15 amino acids long. Germline loops: CDR1 SGHRS, CDR2 YFSETQ. CDR3 sequence reads: CASSSNSGGTDTQYF. The DNA of the CDR3 is TGCGCCAGCAGCTCCAATAGCGGGGGAACAGATACGCAGTATTTT.

Only one count was recorded for this clone. The chain has TRBV2 and TRBJ1-4; tentatively, D is TRBD1 (5 bases). Per the germline V gene, CDR1 is SNHLY and CDR2 is FYNNEI. Trimming took 4 bases from V and 6 from J, leaving 18 bases between them. This CDR3 contains 16 residues. In DNA form, the CDR3 reads TGTGCCAGCAGTGTCGCCCACGGACACCGGGATGAAAAACTGTTTTTT. Protein product: CASSVAHGHRDEKLFF.

A single count supports this clone. The chain has TRBV6-5 and TRBJ1-4; D possibly corresponds to TRBD1 (6 bases). Germline CDR1 reads MNHEY; CDR2 reads SVGAGI. The CDR3 runs to 14 residues. V dropped 5 bases and J dropped 0 bases, with 7 bases sitting between them. The CDR3 nucleotides read TGTGCCAGCAGTCGGACAGCAACTAATGAAAAACTGTTTTTT. Translated: CASSRTATNEKLFF.

This clone appeared a few times. V gene TRBV3-1 (or the pseudogene TRBV3-2) combines with J gene TRBJ2-5; D is perhaps TRBD2 (6 bases). Trimming removed 4 bases from V and 5 bases from J, with 8 bases in between. Germline values: CDR1 LGHDT, CDR2 YNNKEL (reference sequence). The CDR3 covers 12 residues. The CDR3 nucleotides are TGTGCCAGCAGCCTCCGGGGGGAGACCCAGTACTTC. Its protein is CASSLRGETQYF.

The count of this clone is one. The rearrangement links TRBV4-1 to TRBJ2-7; perhaps TRBD1 as D (6 bases). Germline CDR1 MGHRA, CDR2 YSYEKL. CDR3 length equals 15 residues. The V end was cut by 1 base, the J end by 1 base, with 11 bases between. This chain's CDR3 is CASSQAGTSSYEQYF. In DNA form, the CDR3 reads TGCGCCAGCAGCCAAGCAGGGACAAGTTCCTACGAGCAGTACTTC.

V usage is TRBV16 and J usage is TRBJ1-6; possible D gene TRBD1, 6 bases. V lost 0 bases and J lost 7, with 16 bases in between. This CDR3 is 17 amino acids long. CDR1 and CDR2 from the germline V gene are KGHSY and FQNENV. CDR3: CASSQSSWTEINSPLHF. The CDR3 bases are TGTGCCAGCAGCCAATCCAGTTGGACAGAGATCAATTCACCCCTCCACTTT. The variable domain in full, with the rest retrieved from reference TRBV16 and TRBJ1-6, is GEEVAQTPKHLVRGEGQKAKLYCAPIKGHSYVFWYQQVLKNEFKFLISFQNENVFDETGMPKERFSAKCLPNSPCSLEIQATKLEDSAVYFCASSQSSWTEINSPLHFGNGTRLTVT.